These 4 T cell receptor beta chains were sequenced from one sample in a study of shared clonotypes between healthy human individuals. Naive CD8 isolation took CD45RO-negative cells positively selected for CCR7 and excluded terminally differentiated effector memory CD45RA+ cells. The protocol was immunoSEQ multiplex PCR, while the TCRdb copy is restricted to in-frame clones and leaves out a portion. The sample includes some 1,900,000 clones, about 95% of them seen just once. Sequenced material: naive CD8+ T cells sorted from blood. These receptors were obtained from a man between 18 and 35 years old in good health.

As DNA, the CDR3 is TGTGCCAGCAGTTTACAGGGGGAAGAGACCCAGTACTTC. This translates into CASSLQGEETQYF. The chain is built from TRBV5-5 and TRBJ2-5; 8 bases are a match to TRBD1. Germline V lookup: CDR1 SGHKS, CDR2 YYEKEE (reference sequence). The CDR3 is 13 residues long. V gave up 5 bases and J gave up 3 bases; unmatched junction bases: 3. Drawing the rest from reference TRBV5-5 and TRBJ2-5, the complete variable domain is DAGVTQSPTHLIKTRGQQVTLRCSPISGHKSVSWYQQVLGQGPQFIFQYYEKEERGRGNFPDRFSARQFPNYSSELNVNALLLGDSALYLCASSLQGEETQYFGPGTRLLVL.

The V gene is TRBV27, the J gene TRBJ1-5; D remains unclear. The CDR3 is 15 residues long. V dropped 8 bases and J dropped 0 bases, with 14 bases sitting between them. CDR1 is MNHEY and CDR2 is SMNVEV in the germline V gene (reference sequence). The CDR3 DNA reads as TGTGCCAGCTTGCCCGGCGCTGATAGCAATCAGCCCCAGCATTTT. Protein: CASLPGADSNQPQHF.

This clone has just one count. The chain employs TRBV11-1 and TRBJ2-1; D ambiguous. V lost 5 bases to trimming and J lost 6 bases, with 5 bases between them. The CDR3 runs 11 residues. CDR1 and CDR2 (germline): SGHAT, FQDESV (reference sequence). The CDR3 coding sequence is TGTGCCAGCAGCGGTCCCAATGAGCAGTTCTTC. Encoded protein: CASSGPNEQFF.

The gene calls are TRBV19 and TRBJ2-5, with TRBD1 matching 8 bases. Germline V gives CDR1 LNHDA, CDR2 SQIVND (reference sequence). CDR3 size: 15 residues. J gave up 4 bases and V 3 bases, and 7 bases lay outside the gene matches. CDR3 loop: CASSMGTGTGETQYF. The CDR3 region has the DNA TGTGCCAGTAGTATGGGGACAGGCACTGGAGAGACCCAGTACTTC.